These 5 T cell receptor beta chains share one sample of origin, sequenced in a study of spatial heterogeneity in lung cancer. Study-wide results and caveats: Tumor mutation count correlated with how many alpha and beta TCRs expanded intratumorally.

As to time point: sample taken at primary tumor resection. These receptors are not linked to any known antigen. From the 5' RACE reads, TCRdb called clonotypes with MiXCR, one entry per CDR3 protein. The data show 2,800 or so distinct CDR3 sequences, approximately 54% seen once. Specimen: lung tumor tissue, collected at surgery. Receptors were obtained from a male donor with early-stage non-small cell lung cancer.

On this clonotype itself: Because the library targeted alpha chains, this beta chain is an off-target read whose size means little. CDR3 residues: CASSQDSGVNQPQHF. CDR3 DNA sequence: TGCGCCAGCAGCCAAGATTCAGGCGTAAATCAGCCCCAGCATTTT. The rearrangement joins TRBV4-3 to TRBJ1-5; D call uncertain. Trimming stripped 0 bases from V and 4 bases from J, with 10 bases between. The CDR3 loop spans 15 amino acids. Germline values: CDR1 LGHNA, CDR2 YSLEER.

In the case of this clonotype: This beta chain lies outside the target of a library built for alpha chains; its clone size means little. CDR3 DNA sequence: TGTGCCATCAGTGAGTCGCACCGGACCTACGAGCAGTACGTC. Its protein is CAISESHRTYEQYV. V usage is TRBV10-3 and J usage is TRBJ2-7; no clear D gene. The CDR3 consists of 14 residues. The germline CDR1 and CDR2 sequences are ENHRY and SYGVKD. Between the trimmed V and J ends, which lost 0 bases and 2 bases, there was a span of 8 bases.

For this clonotype: Since it is a stray read in a library aimed at alpha chains, this beta chain has a size that is not meaningful. The chain employs TRBV6-6 and TRBJ2-4, with D perhaps TRBD1 (6 bases). The CDR3 contains 16 residues. Trimming left V 2 bases short and J 3 bases short, with 14 bases between. Looked up from germline, CDR1 is MNHNY and CDR2 is SVGAGI (reference sequence). CDR3 region: CASSYPQGPGKNIQYF. As DNA, the CDR3 is TGTGCCAGCAGTTACCCACAGGGTCCAGGCAAAAACATTCAGTACTTC.

Relative to its sample, this clonotype is medium-sized (0.01 to 0.1%). This beta chain is a stray read from a library made for alpha chains; its abundance is not meaningful. In nucleotides, the CDR3 is TGTGCCAGCAGCCCAGACTCGGGCATTCAGTACTTC. Translation gives CASSPDSGIQYF. The chain employs TRBV7-2 and TRBJ2-4; D gene uncertain. With 5 bases removed from V and 9 bases from J, the gap between germline ends came to 11 bases. Germline CDR1 is SGHTA and CDR2 is FQGNSA. The CDR3 is 12 residues long.

About this clonotype itself: The size of this beta chain means little, since it is a stray read in a library made for alpha chains. The genes are TRBV7-9 and TRBJ1-1, with D unclear. V was pared by 3 bases and J by 4 bases, with 18 bases between. The germline CDR1 and CDR2 sequences are SEHNR and FQNEAQ (reference sequence). The CDR3 sequence is 16 residues long. The CDR3 nucleotides are TGTGCCAGCAGCTTCTCATTTCGGCGCGCTTCCACTGAAGCTTTCTTT. It is translated as CASSFSFRRASTEAFF.